This T cell receptor beta chain derives from a study of CD4 T cells in relation to SARS-CoV-2 and coronaviruses. Germline CDR1 is MNHEY and CDR2 is SVGEGT. V was pared by 0 bases and J by 7 bases, with 14 bases of the junction left unmatched. The CDR3 is 17 amino acids. Clones were read by immunoSEQ multiplex PCR, and TCRdb kept only the in-frame ones, dropping some. Found here are 8,500 to 13,000 clones, about nine tenths of them singletons; the top ten hold around 2.2%. J is TRBJ2-7 and V is TRBV6-2 or TRBV6-3, with TRBD1 matching over 8 bases. This receptor was identified in an adult with COVID-19. The sample was naive CD4+ T cells from PBMCs. Subset noted: naive CD4+ T cells isolated by negative enrichment. In nucleotides, the CDR3 is TGTGCCAGCAGTTACTCGCCAACCCCGGACAGGGCCTTTGAGCAGTACTTC. Protein sequence: CASSYSPTPDRAFEQYF.